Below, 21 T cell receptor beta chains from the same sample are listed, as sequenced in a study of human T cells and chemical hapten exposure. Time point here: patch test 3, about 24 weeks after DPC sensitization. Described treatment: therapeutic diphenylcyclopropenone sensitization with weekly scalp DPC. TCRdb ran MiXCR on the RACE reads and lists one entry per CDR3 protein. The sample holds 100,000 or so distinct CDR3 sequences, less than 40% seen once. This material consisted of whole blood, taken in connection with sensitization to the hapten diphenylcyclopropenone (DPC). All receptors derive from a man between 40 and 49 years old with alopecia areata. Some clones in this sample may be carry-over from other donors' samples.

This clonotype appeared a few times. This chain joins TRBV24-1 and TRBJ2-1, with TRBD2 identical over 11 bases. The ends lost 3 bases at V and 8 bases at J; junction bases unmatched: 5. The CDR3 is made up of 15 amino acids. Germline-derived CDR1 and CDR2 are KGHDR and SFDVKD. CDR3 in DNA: TGTGCCACCAGTGATGGGACTAGCGGCGGGGATGAGCAGTTCTTC. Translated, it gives CATSDGTSGGDEQFF.

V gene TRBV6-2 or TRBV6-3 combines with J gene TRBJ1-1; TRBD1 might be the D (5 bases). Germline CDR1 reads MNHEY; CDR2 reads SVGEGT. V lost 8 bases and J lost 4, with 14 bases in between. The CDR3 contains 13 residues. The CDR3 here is CASGQGCSTEAFF. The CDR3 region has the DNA TGTGCCAGCGGTCAGGGATGTAGCACTGAAGCTTTCTTT.

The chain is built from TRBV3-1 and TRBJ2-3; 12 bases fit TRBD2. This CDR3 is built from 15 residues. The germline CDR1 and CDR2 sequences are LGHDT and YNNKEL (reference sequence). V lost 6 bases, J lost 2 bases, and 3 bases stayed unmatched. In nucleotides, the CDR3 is TGTGCCAGCAGTCCTAGCGGGAGGGTCACAGATACGCAGTATTTT. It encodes CASSPSGRVTDTQYF.

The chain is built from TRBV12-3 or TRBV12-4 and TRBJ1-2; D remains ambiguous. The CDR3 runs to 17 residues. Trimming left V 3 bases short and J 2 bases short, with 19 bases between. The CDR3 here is CASSLGSAEIKNYGYTF. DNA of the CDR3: TGTGCCAGCAGTTTGGGTTCCGCAGAGATAAAAAACTATGGCTACACCTTC.

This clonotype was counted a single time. The CDR3 protein is CASSQPTKRGTSTDTQYF. CDR3 in DNA: TGTGCCAGCAGTCAACCGACCAAGCGGGGGACTAGCACAGATACGCAGTATTTT. The chain links TRBV7-2 to TRBJ2-3; 8 positions match TRBD2. The CDR3 spans 18 residues. CDR1 and CDR2 from the germline V gene are SGHTA and FQGNSA. The junction had 14 bases not matched to a gene; V was cut back by 6 bases and J by 0 bases. Full variable domain (rest looked up from reference TRBV7-2 and TRBJ2-3): GAGVSQSPSNKVTEKGKDVELRCDPISGHTALYWYRQSLGQGLEFLIYFQGNSAPDKSGLPSDRFSAERTGGSVSTLTIQRTQQEDSAVYLCASSQPTKRGTSTDTQYFGPGTRLTVL.

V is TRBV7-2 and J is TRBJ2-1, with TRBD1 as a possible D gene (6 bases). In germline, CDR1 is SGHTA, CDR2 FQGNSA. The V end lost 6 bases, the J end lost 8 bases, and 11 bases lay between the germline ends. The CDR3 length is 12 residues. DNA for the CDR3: TGTGCCAGCAGTATACAGGGCCATGAGCAGTTCTTC. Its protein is CASSIQGHEQFF.

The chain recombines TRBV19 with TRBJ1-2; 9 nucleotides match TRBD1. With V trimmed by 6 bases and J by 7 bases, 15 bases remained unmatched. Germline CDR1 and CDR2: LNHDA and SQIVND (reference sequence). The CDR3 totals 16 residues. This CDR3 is CASSSSPGQGSVGYTF. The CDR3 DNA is TGTGCCAGTAGCTCTTCTCCGGGACAGGGTTCAGTTGGCTACACCTTC.

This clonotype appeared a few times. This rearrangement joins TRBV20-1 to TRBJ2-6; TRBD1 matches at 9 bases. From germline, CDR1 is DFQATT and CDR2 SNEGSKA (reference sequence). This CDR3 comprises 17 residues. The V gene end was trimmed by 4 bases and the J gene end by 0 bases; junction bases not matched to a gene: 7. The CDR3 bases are TGCAGTGCTACCGTAGGGACAGGGTTCTCTGGGGCCAACGTCCTGACTTTC. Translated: CSATVGTGFSGANVLTF.

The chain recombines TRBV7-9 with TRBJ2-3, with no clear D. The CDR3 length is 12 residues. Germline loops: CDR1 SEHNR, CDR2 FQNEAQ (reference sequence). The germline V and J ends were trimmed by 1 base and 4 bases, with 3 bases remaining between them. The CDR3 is CASSLESDTQYF. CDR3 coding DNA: TGTGCCAGCAGCTTAGAATCAGATACGCAGTATTTT.

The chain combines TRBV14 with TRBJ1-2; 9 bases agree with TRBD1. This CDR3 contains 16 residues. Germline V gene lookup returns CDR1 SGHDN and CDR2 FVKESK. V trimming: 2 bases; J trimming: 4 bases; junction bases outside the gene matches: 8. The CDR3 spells CASSQTGQGRSYGYTF. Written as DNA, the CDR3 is TGTGCCAGCAGCCAAACCGGACAGGGGAGAAGCTATGGCTACACCTTC.

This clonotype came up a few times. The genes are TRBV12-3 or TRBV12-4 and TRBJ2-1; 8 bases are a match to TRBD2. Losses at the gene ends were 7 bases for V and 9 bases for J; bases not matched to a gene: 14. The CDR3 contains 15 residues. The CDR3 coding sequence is TGTGCCAGCACCTCCGTACTAGCGGAGAGTGGTGAGCAGTTCTTC. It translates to CASTSVLAESGEQFF.

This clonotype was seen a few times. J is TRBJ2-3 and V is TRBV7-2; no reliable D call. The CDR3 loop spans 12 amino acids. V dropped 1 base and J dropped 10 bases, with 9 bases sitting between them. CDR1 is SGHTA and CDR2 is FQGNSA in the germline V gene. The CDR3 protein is CASSLGQRAQYF. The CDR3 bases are TGTGCCAGCAGCTTAGGCCAAAGAGCGCAGTATTTT.

CDR3 in amino acids: CATSDEGQDSYEQYV. The CDR3 DNA reads as TGTGCCACCAGTGATGAGGGACAGGACTCCTACGAGCAGTACGTC. V is TRBV24-1 and J is TRBJ2-7; 8 positions agree with TRBD1. The CDR3 spans 15 residues. V dropped 3 bases and J dropped 0; count of bases not matched to a gene: 3. Germline values: CDR1 KGHDR, CDR2 SFDVKD.

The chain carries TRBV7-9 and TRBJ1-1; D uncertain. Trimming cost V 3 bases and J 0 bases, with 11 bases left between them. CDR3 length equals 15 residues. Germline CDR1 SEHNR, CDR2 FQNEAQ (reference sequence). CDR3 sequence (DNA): TGTGCCAGCAGCTTTTTACAGATGATGAACACTGAAGCTTTCTTT. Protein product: CASSFLQMMNTEAFF.

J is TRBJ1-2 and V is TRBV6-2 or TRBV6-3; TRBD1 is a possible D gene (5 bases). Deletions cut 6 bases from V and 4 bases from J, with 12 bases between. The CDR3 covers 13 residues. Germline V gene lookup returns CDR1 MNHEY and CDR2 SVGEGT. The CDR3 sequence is CASRPDSFYGYTF. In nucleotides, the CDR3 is TGTGCCAGCAGACCTGACAGTTTCTATGGCTACACCTTC.

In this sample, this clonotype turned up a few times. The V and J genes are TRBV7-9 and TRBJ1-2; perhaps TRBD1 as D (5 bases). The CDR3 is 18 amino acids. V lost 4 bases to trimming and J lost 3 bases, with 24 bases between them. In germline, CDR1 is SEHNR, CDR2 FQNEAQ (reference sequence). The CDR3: CASSSTNTSGYEYYGYTF. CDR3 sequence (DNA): TGTGCCAGCAGCTCCACAAATACCTCAGGGTACGAGTACTATGGCTACACCTTC.

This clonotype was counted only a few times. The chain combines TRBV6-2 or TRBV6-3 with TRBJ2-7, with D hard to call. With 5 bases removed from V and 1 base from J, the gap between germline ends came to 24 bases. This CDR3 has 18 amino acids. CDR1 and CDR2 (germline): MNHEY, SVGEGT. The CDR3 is CASSPLWVARHVSYEQYF. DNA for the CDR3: TGTGCCAGCAGTCCCCTGTGGGTGGCGCGACACGTGTCCTACGAGCAGTACTTC.

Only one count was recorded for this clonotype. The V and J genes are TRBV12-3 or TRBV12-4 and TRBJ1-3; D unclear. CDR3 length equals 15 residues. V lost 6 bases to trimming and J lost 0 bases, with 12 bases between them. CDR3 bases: TGTGCCAGCAGCCTGACATACCTCTCTGGAAACACCATATATTTT. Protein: CASSLTYLSGNTIYF.

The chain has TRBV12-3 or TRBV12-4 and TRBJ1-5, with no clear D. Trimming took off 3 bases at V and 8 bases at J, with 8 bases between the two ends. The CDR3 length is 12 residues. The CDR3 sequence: CASSFSTEPQHF. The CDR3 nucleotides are TGTGCCAGCAGTTTTTCAACAGAGCCCCAGCATTTT.

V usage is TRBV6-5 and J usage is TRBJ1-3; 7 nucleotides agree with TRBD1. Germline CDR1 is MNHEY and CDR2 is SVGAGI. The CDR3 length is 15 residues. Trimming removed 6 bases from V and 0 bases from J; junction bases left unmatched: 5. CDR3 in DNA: TGTGCCAGCAGCCAGGGGGGTGGCTCTGGAAACACCATATATTTT. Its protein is CASSQGGGSGNTIYF.

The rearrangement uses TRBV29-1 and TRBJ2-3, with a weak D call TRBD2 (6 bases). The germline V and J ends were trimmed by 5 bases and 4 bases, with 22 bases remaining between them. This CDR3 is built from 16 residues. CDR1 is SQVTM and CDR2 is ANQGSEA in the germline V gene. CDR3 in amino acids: CSVRGEVPRGSDTQYF. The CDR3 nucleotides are TGCAGCGTTCGCGGGGAGGTTCCCCGGGGGTCAGATACGCAGTATTTT.